The 3 T cell receptor beta chains given below trace back to one sample, sequenced in a study of T cells in Graves' hyperthyroidism and ophthalmopathy. The CDR3 regions of TCR beta were amplified from RNA transcripts. TCR CDR3 underwent first-round RT-PCR with the HTBI primer set. TCRdb processed the multiplex PCR reads anew with MiXCR; each CDR3 protein has one entry. The table lists 540,000 or so distinct CDR3 sequences, approximately 44% of them singletons, with 15% to 20% in the top ten. The specimen was peripheral blood or thyroid tissue (not recorded which). The receptors originated from an adult woman with Graves' disease, either hyperthyroidism or ophthalmopathy (not recorded which).

At least ten counts were recorded for this clonotype. This chain connects TRBV20-1 to TRBJ1-2, with D uncertain. The CDR3 covers 12 residues. V was pared by 3 bases and J by 2 bases, with 7 bases between. From germline, CDR1 is DFQATT and CDR2 SNEGSKA (reference sequence). CDR3 sequence: CSASPPNYGYTF. The CDR3 coding sequence is TGCAGTGCTAGTCCACCGAACTATGGCTACACCTTC.

A remark on this clonotype: The junction does not match germline at one end; this may be a read error. This sequence joins TRBV5-1 and TRBJ1-1; D gene unclear. CDR3 length: 15 residues. The germline V gene encodes CDR1 SGHRS and CDR2 YFSETQ. CDR3 protein: CASSLRSQMDTEAFF. In DNA form, the CDR3 reads TGTGCCAGCAGCTTGAGGTCGCAGATGGACACTGAAGCTTTCTTT.

This clonotype came up many times. The rearrangement joins TRBV12-3 or TRBV12-4 to TRBJ1-3; D may be TRBD1 (5 bases). Trimming took 8 bases from V and 0 from J, leaving 11 bases between them. There are 14 residues in the CDR3. In DNA form, the CDR3 reads TGTGCCAGCGTTGAGGGGTCCTCTGGAAACACCATATATTTT. Translated, it gives CASVEGSSGNTIYF.